The clone carrying this T cell receptor beta chain was seen at least ten times. Its antigen is not identified. In building TCR beta libraries, iRepertoire HTBI primers were used together with Arm-PCR of CDR3 regions. TCRdb used MiXCR to reprocess the multiplex PCR reads, holding one entry per CDR3 protein. The table includes 350,000 to 500,000 distinct CDR3 sequences, 12% to 15% detected once. Trimming left V 0 bases short and J 3 bases short, with 9 bases between. CDR1 is SGHAT and CDR2 is FQNNGV in the germline V gene. This CDR3 is built from 15 residues. Time point denoted: newly diagnosed GD, antithyroid drugs for less than 3 months. PBMC-extracted RNA yielded the TCR library. The patients were enrolled through endocrinology in Xi'an, China. This entry belongs to a study of regulatory T cells in long-lasting Graves disease. Study-level points and caveats: Newly diagnosed Graves' patients had higher TCR diversity than persistent ones.

This same sample was also taken into another study, of T cells in Graves' hyperthyroidism and ophthalmopathy. That publication notes: Blood held most thyroid clonotypes expanded above 0.001 frequency.

The clonotype originates from a woman aged 50 to 65 with Graves disease. Source: peripheral blood mononuclear cells (PBMCs), taken at new diagnosis, from a patient treated with antithyroid drugs. V gene TRBV11-2 combines with J gene TRBJ1-5; D is undetermined. DNA for the CDR3: TGTGCCAGCAGCTTAGACAATCAGGACAATCAGCCCCAGCATTTT. Translated, it gives CASSLDNQDNQPQHF.